The 6 T cell receptor beta chains below all came from one sample that was sequenced in a study of CXCR3-negative and CXCR3-positive naive CD8 T cells. The libraries of TRB cDNA were constructed through 5' RACE using UMI labels. TCRdb re-called the 5' RACE reads and catalogs CDR3 proteins one per entry, DNA excluded. The sample includes approximately 60,000 distinct CDR3 sequences. Sequencing input: memory CD8+ T cells from blood. The receptors were gathered from a human donor in good health. Some clones in this sample may be carry-over from other donors' samples.

This sequence joins TRBV20-1 and TRBJ2-1; without DNA, the TCRdb call of TRBD2 cannot be checked. CDR3 size: 12 residues. Germline V lookup: CDR1 DFQATT, CDR2 SNEGSKA (reference sequence). The CDR3 sequence is CSAQRNNNEQFF.

V and J are TRBV12-3 or TRBV12-4 and TRBJ1-2; TCRdb's D call of TRBD1 is untestable without DNA. The CDR3 loop spans 13 amino acids. CDR3: CASSHTGIVGYTF.

The chain carries TRBV28 and TRBJ1-4; absent DNA, TCRdb's TRBD1 call cannot be checked. CDR3 length equals 15 residues. Per germline, CDR1 MDHEN and CDR2 SYDVKM. The CDR3 spells CASSLPLTGAEKLFF.

The chain recombines TRBV20-1 with TRBJ1-4; there is no DNA to check the TCRdb D call of TRBD1. The CDR3 sequence is 16 residues long. The germline V gene has CDR1 DFQATT and CDR2 SNEGSKA (reference sequence). CDR3 loop: CSASLDEGPTNEKLFF.

CDR3 amino acids: CASSMGVTGITEAFF. V and J are TRBV19 and TRBJ1-1; TCRdb's D gene call, TRBD1, goes unchecked for lack of DNA. The CDR3 extends over 15 amino acids. Germline V gene sequence: CDR1 LNHDA, CDR2 SQIVND (reference sequence).

The J gene is TRBJ1-3, the V gene TRBV29-1. The CDR3 is made up of 15 amino acids. Germline CDR1 and CDR2: SQVTM and ANQGSEA. The CDR3 is CSVEDSANSGNTIYF.